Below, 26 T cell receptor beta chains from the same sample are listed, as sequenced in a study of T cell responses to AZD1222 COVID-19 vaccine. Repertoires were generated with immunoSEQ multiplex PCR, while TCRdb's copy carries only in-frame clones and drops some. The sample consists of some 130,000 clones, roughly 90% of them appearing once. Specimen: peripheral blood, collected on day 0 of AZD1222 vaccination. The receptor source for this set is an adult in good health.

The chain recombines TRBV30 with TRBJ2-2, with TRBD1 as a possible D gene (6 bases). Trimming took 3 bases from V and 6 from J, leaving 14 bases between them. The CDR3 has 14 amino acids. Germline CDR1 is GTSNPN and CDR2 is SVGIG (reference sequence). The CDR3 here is CAWRGAFPSGELFF. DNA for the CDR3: TGTGCCTGGAGGGGGGCGTTCCCGTCCGGGGAGCTGTTTTTT. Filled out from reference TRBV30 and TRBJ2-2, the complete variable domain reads SQTIHQWPATLVQPVGSPLSLECTVEGTSNPNLYWYRQAAGRGLQLLFYSVGIGQISSEVPQNLSASRPQDRQFILSSKKLLLSDSGFYLCAWRGAFPSGELFFGEGSRLTVL.

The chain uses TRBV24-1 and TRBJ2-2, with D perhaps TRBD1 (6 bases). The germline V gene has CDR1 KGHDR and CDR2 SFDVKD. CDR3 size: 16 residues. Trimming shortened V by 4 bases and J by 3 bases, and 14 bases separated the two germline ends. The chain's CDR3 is CATSDPGGPYTGELFF. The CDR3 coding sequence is TGTGCCACCAGTGACCCTGGGGGCCCCTACACCGGGGAGCTGTTTTTT.

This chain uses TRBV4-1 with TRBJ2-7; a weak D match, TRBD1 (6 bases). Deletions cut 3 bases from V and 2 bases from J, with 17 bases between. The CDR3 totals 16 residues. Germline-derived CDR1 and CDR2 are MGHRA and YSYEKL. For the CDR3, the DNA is TGCGCCAGCAGCCACCCTCTCGGTACAGGGACCTACGAGCAGTACTTC. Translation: CASSHPLGTGTYEQYF.

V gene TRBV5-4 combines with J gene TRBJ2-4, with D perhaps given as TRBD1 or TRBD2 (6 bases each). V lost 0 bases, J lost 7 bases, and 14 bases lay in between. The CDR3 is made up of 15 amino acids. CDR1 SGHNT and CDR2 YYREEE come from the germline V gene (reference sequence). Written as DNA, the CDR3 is TGTGCCAGCAGCTTGGAGGGGGGCTGGTCGAACATTCAGTACTTC. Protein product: CASSLEGGWSNIQYF.

The DNA of the CDR3 is TGTGCCAGCAGCCAGTCAGGGACAGATACGCAGTATTTT. This gives the protein CASSQSGTDTQYF. The genes are TRBV4-2 and TRBJ2-3; D perhaps matches TRBD1 (5 bases). The CDR3 extends over 13 amino acids. Germline values: CDR1 LGHNA, CDR2 YNFKEQ. Trimming took off 3 bases at V and 3 bases at J, with 7 bases between the two ends.

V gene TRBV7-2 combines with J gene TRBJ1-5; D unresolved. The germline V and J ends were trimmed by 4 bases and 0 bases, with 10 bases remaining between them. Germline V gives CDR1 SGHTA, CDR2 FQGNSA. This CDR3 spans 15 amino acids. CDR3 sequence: CASSSGSYSNQPQHF. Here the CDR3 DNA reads TGTGCCAGCAGCTCGGGCAGTTATAGCAATCAGCCCCAGCATTTT.

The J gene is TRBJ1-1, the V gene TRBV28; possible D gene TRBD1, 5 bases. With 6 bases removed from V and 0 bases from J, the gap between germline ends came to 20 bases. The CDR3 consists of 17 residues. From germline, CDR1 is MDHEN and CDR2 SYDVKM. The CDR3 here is CASSPPGLGPMNTEAFF. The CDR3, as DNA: TGTGCCAGCAGCCCCCCCGGGCTGGGGCCCATGAACACTGAAGCTTTCTTT.

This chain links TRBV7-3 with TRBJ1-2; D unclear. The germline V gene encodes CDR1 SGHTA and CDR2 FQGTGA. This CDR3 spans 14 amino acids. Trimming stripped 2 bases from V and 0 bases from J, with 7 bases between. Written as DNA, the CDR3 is TGTGCCAGCAGCTTAGAAGGCCCTAACTATGGCTACACCTTC. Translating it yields CASSLEGPNYGYTF.

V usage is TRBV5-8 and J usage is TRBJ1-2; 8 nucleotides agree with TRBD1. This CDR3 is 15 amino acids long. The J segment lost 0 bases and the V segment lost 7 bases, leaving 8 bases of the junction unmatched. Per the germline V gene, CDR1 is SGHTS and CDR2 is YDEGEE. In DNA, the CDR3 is TGTGCCAGCCCTAGGGGGACAGGAGCTAACTATGGCTACACCTTC. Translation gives CASPRGTGANYGYTF.

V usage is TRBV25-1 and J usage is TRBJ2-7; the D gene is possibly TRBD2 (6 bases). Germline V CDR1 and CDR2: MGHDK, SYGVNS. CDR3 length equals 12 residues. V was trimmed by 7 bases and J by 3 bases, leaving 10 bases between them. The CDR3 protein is CASNGGLYEQYF. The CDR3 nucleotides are TGTGCCAGCAACGGGGGTCTCTACGAGCAGTACTTC.

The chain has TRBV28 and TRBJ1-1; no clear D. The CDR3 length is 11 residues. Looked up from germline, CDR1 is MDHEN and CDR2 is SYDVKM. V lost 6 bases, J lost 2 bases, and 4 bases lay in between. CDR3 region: CASSRNTEAFF. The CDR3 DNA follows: TGTGCCAGCAGCCGAAACACTGAAGCTTTCTTT.

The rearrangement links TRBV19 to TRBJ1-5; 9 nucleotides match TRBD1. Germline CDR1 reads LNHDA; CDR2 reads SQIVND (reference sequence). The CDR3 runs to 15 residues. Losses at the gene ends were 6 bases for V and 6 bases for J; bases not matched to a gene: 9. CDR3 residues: CASSLTGGWSQPQHF. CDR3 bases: TGTGCCAGTAGCCTCACAGGGGGCTGGAGTCAGCCCCAGCATTTT.

Here the CDR3 reads CAWSTSGGIYEQFF. CDR3 coding DNA: TGTGCCTGGAGTACCAGCGGGGGTATATATGAGCAGTTCTTC. This chain uses TRBV30 with TRBJ2-1, with TRBD2 identical over 8 bases. Per the germline V gene, CDR1 is GTSNPN and CDR2 is SVGIG (reference sequence). This CDR3 comprises 14 residues. With 2 bases clipped from V and 8 bases from J, the junction kept 8 bases outside the gene matches.

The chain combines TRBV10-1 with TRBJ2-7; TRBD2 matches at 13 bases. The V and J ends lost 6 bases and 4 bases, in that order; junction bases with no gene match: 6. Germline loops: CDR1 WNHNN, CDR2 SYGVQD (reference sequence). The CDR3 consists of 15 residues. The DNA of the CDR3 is TGCGCCAGCAGGCCGGGACTAGCGGGACATTACGAGCAGTACTTC. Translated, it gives CASRPGLAGHYEQYF.

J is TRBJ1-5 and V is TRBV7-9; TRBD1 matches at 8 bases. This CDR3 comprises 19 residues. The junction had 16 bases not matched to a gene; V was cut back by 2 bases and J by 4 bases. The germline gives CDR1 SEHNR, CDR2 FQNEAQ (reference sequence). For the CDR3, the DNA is TGTGCCAGCAGCTTAACCTCCCCGGCAGGGGGCCAACTAAATCAGCCCCAGCATTTT. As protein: CASSLTSPAGGQLNQPQHF.

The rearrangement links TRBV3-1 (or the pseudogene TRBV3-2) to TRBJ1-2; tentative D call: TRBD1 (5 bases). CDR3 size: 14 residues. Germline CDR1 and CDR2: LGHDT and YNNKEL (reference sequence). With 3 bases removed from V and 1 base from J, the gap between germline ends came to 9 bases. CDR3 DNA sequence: TGTGCCAGCAGCCAGGGGCGCCTTAACTATGGCTACACCTTC. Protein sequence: CASSQGRLNYGYTF.

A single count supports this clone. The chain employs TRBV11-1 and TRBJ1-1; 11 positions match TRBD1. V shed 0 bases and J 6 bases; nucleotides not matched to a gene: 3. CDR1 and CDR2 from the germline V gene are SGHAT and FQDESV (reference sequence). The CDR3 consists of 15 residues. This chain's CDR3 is CASSLAPGQGAEAFF. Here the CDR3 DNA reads TGTGCCAGCAGCTTAGCCCCGGGACAGGGGGCTGAAGCTTTCTTT.

The CDR3 spells CASSPLDRIFTDTQYF. The CDR3 region has the DNA TGTGCCAGCAGTCCTCTGGACAGGATCTTCACAGATACGCAGTATTTT. V gene TRBV5-6 combines with J gene TRBJ2-3, with 7 bases fitting TRBD1. CDR1 SGHDT and CDR2 YYEEEE come from the germline V gene. Losses at the gene ends were 5 bases for V and 2 bases for J; bases not matched to a gene: 11. This CDR3 spans 16 amino acids.

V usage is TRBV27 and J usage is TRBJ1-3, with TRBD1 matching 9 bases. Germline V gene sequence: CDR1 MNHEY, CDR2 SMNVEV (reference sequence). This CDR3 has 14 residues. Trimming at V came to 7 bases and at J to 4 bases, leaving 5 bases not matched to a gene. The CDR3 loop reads CASTGTGTGNTIYF. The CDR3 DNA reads TGTGCCAGCACCGGGACAGGGACCGGAAACACCATATATTTT.

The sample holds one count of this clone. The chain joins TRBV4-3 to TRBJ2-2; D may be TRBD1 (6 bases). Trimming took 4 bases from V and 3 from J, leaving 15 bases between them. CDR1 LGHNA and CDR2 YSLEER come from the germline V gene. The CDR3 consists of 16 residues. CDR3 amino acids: CASSRTGISDTGELFF. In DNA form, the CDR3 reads TGCGCCAGCAGCCGTACAGGGATATCTGACACCGGGGAGCTGTTTTTT.

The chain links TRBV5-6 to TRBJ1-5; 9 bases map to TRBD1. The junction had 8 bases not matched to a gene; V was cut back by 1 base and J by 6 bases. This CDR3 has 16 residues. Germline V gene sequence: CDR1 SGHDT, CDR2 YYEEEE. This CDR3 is CASSLNPTGGLQPQHF. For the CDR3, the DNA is TGTGCCAGCAGCTTGAATCCGACAGGGGGTCTTCAGCCCCAGCATTTT.

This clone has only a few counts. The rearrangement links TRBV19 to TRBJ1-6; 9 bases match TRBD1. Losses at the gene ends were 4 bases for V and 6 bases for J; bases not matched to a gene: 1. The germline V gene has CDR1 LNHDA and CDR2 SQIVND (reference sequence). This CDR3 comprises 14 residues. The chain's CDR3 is CASSTDRGNSPLHF. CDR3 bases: TGTGCCAGTAGTACGGACAGGGGTAATTCACCCCTCCACTTT.

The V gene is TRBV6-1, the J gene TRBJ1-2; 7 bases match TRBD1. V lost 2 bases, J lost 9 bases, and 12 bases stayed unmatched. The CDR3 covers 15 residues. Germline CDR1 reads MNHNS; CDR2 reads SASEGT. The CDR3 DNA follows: TGTGCCAGCAGTGAATCGTTAGACAGGGCTAATCGCTACACCTTC. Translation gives CASSESLDRANRYTF.

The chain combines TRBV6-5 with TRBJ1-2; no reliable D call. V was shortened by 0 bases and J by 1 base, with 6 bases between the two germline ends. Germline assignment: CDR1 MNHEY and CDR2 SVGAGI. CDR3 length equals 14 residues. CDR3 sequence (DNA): TGTGCCAGCAGTTACTCGAGCAGTAACTATGGCTACACCTTC. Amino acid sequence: CASSYSSSNYGYTF.

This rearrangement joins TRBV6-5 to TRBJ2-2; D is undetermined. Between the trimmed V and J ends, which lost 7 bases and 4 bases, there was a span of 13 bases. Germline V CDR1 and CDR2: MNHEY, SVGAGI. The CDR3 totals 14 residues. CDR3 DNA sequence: TGTGCCAGCATATTGAGTTCGGCCACCGGGGAGCTGTTTTTT. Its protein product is CASILSSATGELFF.

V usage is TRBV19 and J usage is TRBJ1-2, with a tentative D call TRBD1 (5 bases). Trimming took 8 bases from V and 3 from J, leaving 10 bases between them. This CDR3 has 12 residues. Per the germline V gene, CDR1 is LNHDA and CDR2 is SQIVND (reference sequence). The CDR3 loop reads CASEGAYYGYTF. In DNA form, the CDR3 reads TGTGCCAGTGAAGGGGCCTACTATGGCTACACCTTC. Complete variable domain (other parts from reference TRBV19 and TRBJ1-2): DGGITQSPKYLFRKEGQNVTLSCEQNLNHDAMYWYRQDPGQGLRLIYYSQIVNDFQKGDIAEGYSVSREKKESFPLTVTSAQKNPTAFYLCASEGAYYGYTFGSGTRLTVV.